Listed below are T cell receptor beta chains from one sample, sequenced in a study of cytotoxic CD8 clonotypes in ibrutinib-treated CLL. Some clones are missing from TCRdb's copy, which holds only in-frame ones; the method was immunoSEQ multiplex PCR. This table holds approximately 200,000 clones, 72% found once. The material sequenced was PBMCs, taken after 24 months of ibrutinib treatment. The receptor source for this set is a human donor with chronic lymphocytic leukemia. The CDR3 runs from the conserved cysteine through the conserved F or W. A D gene is named only where the DNA matches it firmly. Size tells how often a clone was seen (once, few, many) or the class of an expanded clone, and some rows leave it out.

clone_size	v_call	j_call	d_call	cdr3_length	cdr3_nt	cdr3_aa
-	TRBV10-3	TRBJ2-1	-	16	TGTGCCATCAGTGAGTCGGGTTTCAGCTCCTACAATGAGCAGTTCTTC	CAISESGFSSYNEQFF
-	TRBV15	TRBJ1-5	TRBD1	16	TGTGCCACCAGCAGAGAACAGGGGGTGGGAAATCAGCCCCAGCATTTT	CATSREQGVGNQPQHF
-	TRBV18	TRBJ1-1	TRBD1	16	TGTGCCAGCTCACCATTGGAGTTCCAGGGGGCGACTGAAGCTTTCTTT	CASSPLEFQGATEAFF
-	TRBV14	TRBJ2-3	TRBD1	16	TGTGCCAGCAGTCCTTGGGGGGACAGGCCCACAGATACGCAGTATTTT	CASSPWGDRPTDTQYF
-	TRBV9	TRBJ1-3	-	13	TGTGCCAGCAGCGTCCCAGGGGCGGCAACCATATATTTT	CASSVPGAATIYF
-	TRBV29-1	TRBJ1-2	-	13	TGCAGCGGGCGCACAGGGTTATATCAGGGCTACACCTTC	CSGRTGLYQGYTF
-	TRBV6-6	TRBJ2-1	TRBD2	15	TGTGCCAGCAGTCCCGGGGCTAGCGGGAGGAATGAGCAGTTCTTC	CASSPGASGRNEQFF
-	TRBV2	TRBJ1-5	-	12	TGTGCCAGCAGTGCCGGGGATCAGCCCCAGCATTTT	CASSAGDQPQHF
-	TRBV27	TRBJ1-5	-	15	TGTGCCAGTGGGAACGGACCCCCTAGCAATCAGCCCCAGCATTTT	CASGNGPPSNQPQHF
-	TRBV5-3	TRBJ2-1	-	12	TGTGCCAGAAGCTTGAGGTGCTGTGAGCAGTTCTTC	CARSLRCCEQFF
-	TRBV30	TRBJ1-5	-	16	TGTGCCTGGAGTGTACCCCAGGGTTACAGCAATCAGCCCCAGCATTTT	CAWSVPQGYSNQPQHF
-	TRBV28	TRBJ2-3	TRBD2	12	TGTGCAATCAGGGAGGGGACAGATACGCAGTATTTT	CAIREGTDTQYF
-	TRBV27	TRBJ2-7	-	15	TGTGCCAGCAGTTTAACCGGGACAGCGGGCTACGAGCAGTACTTC	CASSLTGTAGYEQYF
-	TRBV14	TRBJ2-7	TRBD1	15	TGTGCCAGCAGCCAAATGGGACAGGGGTCCTACGAGCAGTACTTC	CASSQMGQGSYEQYF
-	TRBV28	TRBJ2-7	-	14	TGTGCCAGCACCTCCCCCCTGGCGGGCTACGAGCAGTACTTC	CASTSPLAGYEQYF
-	TRBV7-6	TRBJ1-1	-	13	TGTGCCAGCAGCTTAGAGGTGAACACTGAAGCTTTCTTT	CASSLEVNTEAFF
-	TRBV4-2	TRBJ2-7	-	15	TGTGCCAGCAGCCAAGTAAAGCCCACCACCAACGAGCAGTACTTC	CASSQVKPTTNEQYF
-	TRBV4-2	TRBJ2-7	TRBD1	14	TGTGCCAGCAGCCAAGCGGACAGGTCCTACGAGCAGTACTTC	CASSQADRSYEQYF
-	TRBV18	TRBJ2-5	-	17	TGTGCCAGCTCACCACCAGGCCGGGCCCGGTACCAAGAGACCCAGTACTTC	CASSPPGRARYQETQYF
-	TRBV10-3	TRBJ2-3	-	11	TGTGCCATCAGAACGGGAGATACGCAGTATTTT	CAIRTGDTQYF
-	TRBV5-1	TRBJ2-4	-	14	TGCGCCAGCAGCAGGACCCCCCTAGAAAACATTCAGTACTTC	CASSRTPLENIQYF
-	TRBV7-6	TRBJ2-5	TRBD2	16	TGTGCCAGCAGCTTAGGACTAGCGGGGGCACAAGAGACCCAGTACTTC	CASSLGLAGAQETQYF
few	TRBV28	TRBJ1-2	-	13	TGTGCCAGCAGCACGACAGCTAACTATGGCTACACCTTC	CASSTTANYGYTF
-	TRBV10-1	TRBJ1-2	-	13	TGCGCCAGCAGTCCCGGGACTTCGTATGGCTACACCTTC	CASSPGTSYGYTF
medium-sized	TRBV5-6	TRBJ1-1	-	15	TGTGCCAGCAGCCGGGACTCAAGGAGGGCCACTGAAGCTTTCTTT	CASSRDSRRATEAFF
-	TRBV6-1	TRBJ1-3	-	17	TGTGCCAGCAGTGAAGGCGCAAAGGGGGGCTGGTGGAACACCATATATTTT	CASSEGAKGGWWNTIYF
-	TRBV29-1	TRBJ2-7	TRBD2	15	TGCAGCGTCCCACGACTAGCGGGAGGGCCTTTCGAGCAGTACTTC	CSVPRLAGGPFEQYF
few	TRBV28	TRBJ1-5	TRBD1	19	TGTGCCAGCAGTTCCTTGGACAGGGGAGGCGATTATGACAATCAGCCCCAGCATTTT	CASSSLDRGGDYDNQPQHF
-	TRBV4-3	TRBJ2-2	-	16	TGCGCCAGCAGCCAAGACTGGGCAGGGGTCACCGGGGAGCTGTTTTTT	CASSQDWAGVTGELFF
-	TRBV6-9	TRBJ2-2	-	15	TGTGCCAGCAGTTACCTTGGACCTCTCGCCCGGGAGCTGTTTTTT	CASSYLGPLARELFF
-	TRBV9	TRBJ2-5	TRBD2	18	TGTGCCAGCAGCGGGAATCGACTAGCGGGAGGGCCCGGTGAGACCCAGTACTTC	CASSGNRLAGGPGETQYF
-	TRBV13	TRBJ2-7	-	16	TGTGCCAGCAGCGCCGTTTCCCGGGCCCTCCCCTACGAGCAGTACTTC	CASSAVSRALPYEQYF
few	TRBV7-3	TRBJ1-1	-	15	TGTGCCAGCAGCCCGGACGGAGGATTGAACACTGAAGCTTTCTTT	CASSPDGGLNTEAFF
-	TRBV4-1	TRBJ2-1	TRBD2	20	TGCGCCAGCAGCCCGAAGACTAGCGGGAGGGCCTTTGGTCTACGCAATGAGCAGTTCTTC	CASSPKTSGRAFGLRNEQFF
-	TRBV7-9	TRBJ2-1	-	16	TGTGCCAGCAGCTTCGGTCTGAGACAGTCATACAATGAGCAGTTCTTC	CASSFGLRQSYNEQFF
-	TRBV28	TRBJ1-4	TRBD1	15	TGTGCCAGCAGAACAAACACAGGGGGCATTGAAAAACTGTTTTTT	CASRTNTGGIEKLFF
once	TRBV5-1	TRBJ2-3	-	15	TGCGCCAGCAGCTTGGGTCCGCGGTTTCCAGATACGCAGTATTTT	CASSLGPRFPDTQYF
-	TRBV29-1	TRBJ1-4	TRBD1	20	TGCAGCGTTGAAGATGCAGGGGGGGCTTCCCTACTCTCCACTAATGAAAAACTGTTTTTT	CSVEDAGGASLLSTNEKLFF
-	TRBV19	TRBJ1-2	-	15	TGTGCCAGTAGTATTACGGGATTAAGAGCAGGCGGCTACACCTTC	CASSITGLRAGGYTF
few	TRBV6-5	TRBJ2-7	-	13	TGTGCCAGCAGCCGGGACCCCACCTACGAGCAGTACTTC	CASSRDPTYEQYF
few	TRBV9	TRBJ2-3	TRBD2	15	TGTGCCAGCAGCGTAGTTAGCGGGAGGGCAGATACGCAGTATTTT	CASSVVSGRADTQYF
-	TRBV28	TRBJ2-7	TRBD2	15	TGTGCCAGCAGTTCCCTAGCGGGAGCCCCCTACGAGCAGTACTTC	CASSSLAGAPYEQYF
few	TRBV4-2	TRBJ2-1	-	16	TGTGCCAGCAGCCGCGGGGACGGTAGCTCCTACAATGAGCAGTTCTTC	CASSRGDGSSYNEQFF